Reported below is one T cell receptor beta chain. The V end was cut by 3 bases, the J end by 1 base, with 10 bases between. Germline values: CDR1 MGHDK, CDR2 SYGVNS. CDR3 length: 15 amino acids. The entry originates in a study of cytomegalovirus exposure and HLA in healthy donors. PCR used 60 Vbeta primers and 13 Jbeta primers. TCRdb's table, derived via immunoSEQ multiplex PCR, lists solely in-frame clones and lacks some. The data contain 150,000 to 200,000 clones, approximately 82% of them seen just once; the ten biggest clones take up approximately 1.2%. V gene TRBV25-1 combines with J gene TRBJ1-3, with TRBD1 as a possible D gene (6 bases). The sample taken for sequencing was PBMCs. The origin of this receptor is a girl aged 2 to 10 in good health and CMV-seropositive. The chain's CDR3 is CASSDPTGSGNTIYF. The CDR3 region has the DNA TGTGCCAGCAGTGATCCTACAGGGTCTGGAAACACCATATATTTT.